These 27 T cell receptor beta chains originate from one sample sequenced in a study of T-cell reconstitution after alpha-beta-depleted transplantation in children. Unique molecular identifiers were incorporated when the TCRbeta library was constructed. TCRdb re-called the PCR reads through MiXCR, storing one row per CDR3 protein. The sample consists of more than 500,000 distinct CDR3 sequences, approximately 10% of them appearing once. This specimen consisted of PBMCs, mostly from graft donor cells, obtained 180 days after TCRalphabeta/CD19-depleted stem cell transplant. Every receptor here comes from a female patient aged 2-10 years who had a stem cell transplant for aplastic anemia, so the T cells may come from the graft donor.

In its sample, this clonotype was seen many times. The chain joins TRBV24-1 to TRBJ2-3; unclear D gene. CDR3 size: 12 residues. V was cut by 11 bases and J by 2 bases, with 10 bases left in between. The germline CDR1 and CDR2 sequences are KGHDR and SFDVKD. As DNA, the CDR3 is TGTGCCAGCAGCGACGACACAGATACGCAGTATTTT. Its translation is CASSDDTDTQYF.

The rearrangement joins TRBV29-1 to TRBJ2-1; D is uncertain. The V gene lost 6 bases and the J gene lost 0 bases, with 12 bases spanning the gap. The germline V gene has CDR1 SQVTM and CDR2 ANQGSEA. The CDR3 is made up of 14 amino acids. CDR3 in DNA: TGCAGCGTCCAGGAGCGAACCTCCTACAATGAGCAGTTCTTC. This sequence encodes CSVQERTSYNEQFF.

The gene calls are TRBV4-3 and TRBJ2-3; D perhaps matches TRBD2 (7 bases). The CDR3 is 16 residues long. Deletions cut 0 bases from V and 4 bases from J, with 14 bases between. Germline assignment: CDR1 LGHNA and CDR2 YSLEER. The chain's CDR3 is CASSQEGAGVADTQYF. In DNA, the CDR3 is TGCGCCAGCAGCCAAGAGGGGGCGGGAGTGGCAGATACGCAGTATTTT.

At least ten counts were recorded for this clonotype. This chain links TRBV20-1 with TRBJ2-7; TRBD2 matches at 10 bases. There are 15 residues in the CDR3. The V gene end was trimmed by 0 bases and the J gene end by 2 bases; junction bases not matched to a gene: 4. From germline, CDR1 is DFQATT and CDR2 SNEGSKA (reference sequence). In DNA, the CDR3 is TGCAGTGCTAGAGAAATACTAGCGGGGCCCTACGAGCAGTACTTC. Protein product: CSAREILAGPYEQYF.

The chain is built from TRBV6-2 or TRBV6-3 and TRBJ2-3; weak D call: TRBD2 (5 bases). Deletions cut 6 bases from V and 0 bases from J, with 13 bases between. Germline V gene sequence: CDR1 MNHEY, CDR2 SVGEGT. CDR3 length: 15 amino acids. The CDR3: CASSLWERSTDTQYF. The CDR3, as DNA: TGTGCCAGCAGCCTTTGGGAGCGTAGCACAGATACGCAGTATTTT.

This clonotype has more than one count but fewer than ten. V and J are TRBV29-1 and TRBJ1-1; tentatively, D is TRBD1 (6 bases). The ends were cut back, 6 bases at V and 3 bases at J, with 17 bases in the middle. Germline V gene sequence: CDR1 SQVTM, CDR2 ANQGSEA. The CDR3 extends over 14 amino acids. CDR3 region: CSVAQGPLDTEAFF. In DNA, the CDR3 is TGCAGCGTCGCCCAGGGGCCCCTGGACACTGAAGCTTTCTTT.

This clonotype was counted only a few times. The V call is TRBV19, the J call TRBJ2-1; D is perhaps TRBD2 (5 bases). CDR3 length: 15 amino acids. Germline V gene lookup returns CDR1 LNHDA and CDR2 SQIVND (reference sequence). The ends were cut back, 3 bases at V and 0 bases at J, with 9 bases in the middle. In nucleotides, the CDR3 is TGTGCCAGTAGTATTACGGGGAGCTCCTACAATGAGCAGTTCTTC. It specifies CASSITGSSYNEQFF.

This clonotype was seen many times. Here the CDR3 reads CASSGQNEQFF. For the CDR3, the DNA is TGTGCCAGCAGCGGACAAAATGAGCAGTTCTTC. The gene calls are TRBV12-3 or TRBV12-4 and TRBJ2-1; maybe TRBD1 (5 bases). The length of the CDR3 is 11 residues. The V gene lost 6 bases and the J gene lost 7 bases, with 7 bases spanning the gap.

This chain joins TRBV11-2 and TRBJ2-5; TRBD1 is a possible D gene (6 bases). Deletions cut 4 bases from V and 3 bases from J, with 12 bases between. This CDR3 spans 14 amino acids. Germline CDR1 is SGHAT and CDR2 is FQNNGV. The DNA of the CDR3 is TGTGCCAGCAGCTCGTTAAGGGGGAAAGAGACCCAGTACTTC. Its protein is CASSSLRGKETQYF.

This clonotype was seen at least ten times. The chain couples TRBV20-1 to TRBJ1-3; D is undetermined. V gave up 3 bases and J gave up 0 bases, with 3 bases separating them. Germline values: CDR1 DFQATT, CDR2 SNEGSKA (reference sequence). CDR3 size: 12 residues. The CDR3 loop is CSASISGNTIYF. CDR3 coding DNA: TGCAGTGCTAGTATCTCTGGAAACACCATATATTTT.

The chain uses TRBV27 and TRBJ2-1; 8 nucleotides agree with TRBD2. The junction had 9 bases not matched to a gene; V was cut back by 6 bases and J by 2 bases. The CDR3 is made up of 16 amino acids. Germline values: CDR1 MNHEY, CDR2 SMNVEV (reference sequence). The CDR3 sequence: CASSRLAPTTYNEQFF. CDR3 DNA sequence: TGTGCCAGCAGCCGACTAGCGCCTACCACCTACAATGAGCAGTTCTTC.

This clonotype was seen at least ten times. The chain links TRBV5-1 to TRBJ2-1, with 8 bases aligning to TRBD2. The germline gives CDR1 SGHRS, CDR2 YFSETQ. The CDR3 extends over 16 amino acids. Unmatched junction bases numbered 16, after V lost 4 bases and J lost 10 bases. Written as DNA, the CDR3 is TGCGCCAGCAGCCTGCCATCGGGACTAGAGAACAGCGAGCAGTTCTTC. It specifies CASSLPSGLENSEQFF.

This clonotype was recorded a few times. V and J are TRBV5-6 and TRBJ2-1; 8 nucleotides match TRBD2. CDR3 size: 16 residues. The germline gives CDR1 SGHDT, CDR2 YYEEEE. The junction had 16 bases not matched to a gene; V was cut back by 4 bases and J by 10 bases. Written as DNA, the CDR3 is TGTGCCAGCAGCGCCAGACTAGCGCCCCGTTGGGGAGAGCAGTTCTTC. Protein sequence: CASSARLAPRWGEQFF.

This clonotype was detected a few times. The chain carries TRBV28 and TRBJ2-7; 9 bases match TRBD2. Trimming took 5 bases from V and 5 from J; bases not matched to a gene: 7. This CDR3 is 14 amino acids long. CDR1 is MDHEN and CDR2 is SYDVKM in the germline V gene. CDR3 sequence (DNA): TGTGCCAGCAGTATAGCGGGGGCCCTGGACGAGCAGTACTTC. Its protein product is CASSIAGALDEQYF.

This clonotype was counted a few times. V usage is TRBV6-2 or TRBV6-3 and J usage is TRBJ1-2; 8 bases align to TRBD1. The ends lost 7 bases at V and 1 base at J; junction bases unmatched: 23. In germline, CDR1 is MNHEY, CDR2 SVGEGT. This CDR3 is built from 20 residues. The CDR3 bases are TGTGCCAGCACCCTCCGACCGGTATGGGACAGGTTGCAAGATAACTATGGCTACACCTTC. This gives the protein CASTLRPVWDRLQDNYGYTF.

V and J are TRBV2 and TRBJ2-3; D is possibly TRBD2 (6 bases). This CDR3 has 15 amino acids. V lost 5 bases, J lost 5 bases, and 17 bases lay in between. Looked up from germline, CDR1 is SNHLY and CDR2 is FYNNEI. CDR3 DNA: TGTGCCAGCAGTAACGATCGACTAGTGGTAGATACGCAGTATTTT. Its translation: CASSNDRLVVDTQYF.

The rearrangement uses TRBV28 and TRBJ1-5; 7 positions agree with TRBD1. The germline V gene encodes CDR1 MDHEN and CDR2 SYDVKM. The V gene end was trimmed by 5 bases and the J gene end by 5 bases; junction bases not matched to a gene: 12. The CDR3 is 16 amino acids. The CDR3 here is CASSARQGVIDQPQHF. CDR3 nucleotides: TGTGCCAGCAGTGCCAGACAGGGTGTCATTGATCAGCCCCAGCATTTT.

The chain recombines TRBV4-3 with TRBJ2-3; TRBD2 matches at 13 bases. The CDR3 length is 20 residues. The V and J ends lost 2 bases and 4 bases, in that order; junction bases with no gene match: 15. Germline values: CDR1 LGHNA, CDR2 YSLEER. CDR3 loop: CASSQTPGLAGFLSADTQYF. The CDR3 nucleotides read TGCGCCAGCAGCCAAACACCGGGACTAGCGGGATTCCTAAGCGCAGATACGCAGTATTTT.

The chain couples TRBV11-2 to TRBJ2-7; D is undetermined. Germline V gene data show CDR1 as SGHAT and CDR2 as FQNNGV. The length of the CDR3 is 13 residues. Deletions cut 1 base from V and 3 bases from J, with 7 bases between. This CDR3 is CASSLVVSYEQYF. The CDR3 DNA reads TGTGCCAGCAGCTTAGTCGTCAGCTACGAGCAGTACTTC.

Many counts were recorded for this clonotype. The chain carries TRBV20-1 and TRBJ2-3; TRBD1 might be the D (5 bases). With 0 bases removed from V and 3 bases from J, the gap between germline ends came to 16 bases. CDR3 length: 16 amino acids. Per germline, CDR1 DFQATT and CDR2 SNEGSKA (reference sequence). The CDR3 bases are TGCAGTGCTAGAGATTTCGGACAAAGCGCTACAGATACGCAGTATTTT. This codes for CSARDFGQSATDTQYF.

This clonotype came up a few times. In DNA form, the CDR3 reads TGTGCCAGCAGCTTATTCCGTAGTCCCCAGCATTTT. Translating it yields CASSLFRSPQHF. The rearrangement uses TRBV7-9 and TRBJ1-5, with unresolved D. CDR1 and CDR2 (germline): SEHNR, FQNEAQ (reference sequence). The CDR3 sequence is 12 residues long. Trimming pared 2 bases from V and 10 bases from J, leaving 9 bases between. Variable domain in full (rest from reference TRBV7-9 and TRBJ1-5): DTGVSQNPRHKITKRGQNVTFRCDPISEHNRLYWYRQTLGQGPEFLTYFQNEAQLEKSRLLSDRFSAERPKGSFSTLEIQRTEQGDSAMYLCASSLFRSPQHFGDGTRLSIL.

This clonotype was recorded a few times. The gene calls are TRBV7-2 and TRBJ1-5, with D possibly matching TRBD1 (6 bases). The CDR3 consists of 15 residues. Germline assignment: CDR1 SGHTA and CDR2 FQGNSA. The V end was cut by 5 bases, the J end by 10 bases, with 21 bases between. The CDR3 DNA reads TGTGCCAGCAGCGGGGGGGGGGCACCTCAATCTCCCCAGCATTTT. Translation: CASSGGGAPQSPQHF. Full variable domain (remainder filled in from reference TRBV7-2 and TRBJ1-5): GAGVSQSPSNKVTEKGKDVELRCDPISGHTALYWYRQSLGQGLEFLIYFQGNSAPDKSGLPSDRFSAERTGGSVSTLTIQRTQQEDSAVYLCASSGGGAPQSPQHFGDGTRLSIL.

This clonotype was counted between two and nine times. V gene TRBV7-2 combines with J gene TRBJ2-7; maybe TRBD2 (6 bases). Germline V gene lookup returns CDR1 SGHTA and CDR2 FQGNSA. Between the trimmed V and J ends, which lost 5 bases and 3 bases, there was a span of 20 bases. This CDR3 comprises 16 residues. This chain's CDR3 is CASSRTPAGLVYEQYF. The CDR3 coding sequence is TGTGCCAGCAGCCGGACCCCGGCGGGGCTGGTCTACGAGCAGTACTTC.

This clonotype appeared many times. This chain joins TRBV20-1 and TRBJ2-4; D is unclear. V shed 0 bases and J shed 2 bases, with 8 bases lying between them. The germline CDR1 and CDR2 sequences are DFQATT and SNEGSKA (reference sequence). The length of the CDR3 is 14 residues. As DNA, the CDR3 is TGCAGTGCTAGAGAGAGAGAAACCAAAAACATTCAGTACTTC. This translates into CSARERETKNIQYF.

This clonotype has a handful of counts. In nucleotides, the CDR3 is TGTGCCACCAGCAGACCGGGACAGGGGGTTAACGAGCAGTACTTC. Amino acids: CATSRPGQGVNEQYF. V and J are TRBV15 and TRBJ2-7, with TRBD1 identical over 11 bases. V shed 2 bases, J shed 5 bases, and the junction held 5 bases outside the gene matches. The CDR3 covers 15 residues. From germline, CDR1 is LNHNV and CDR2 YYDKDF (reference sequence).

This clonotype was counted only a few times. V gene TRBV24-1 combines with J gene TRBJ2-1; maybe TRBD2 (5 bases). Germline CDR1 is KGHDR and CDR2 is SFDVKD. This CDR3 spans 12 amino acids. V lost 11 bases and J 8 bases, leaving 15 bases between the germline ends. The CDR3 region has the DNA TGTGCCATCGGACTGGATCGGGATGAGCAGTTCTTC. Encoded protein: CAIGLDRDEQFF.

This clonotype was detected only a few times. This sequence joins TRBV7-8 and TRBJ1-5; maybe TRBD1 (6 bases). The CDR3 has 17 amino acids. Germline-derived CDR1 and CDR2 are SGHVS and FQNEAQ. Trimming left V 2 bases short and J 2 bases short, with 16 bases between. The CDR3 DNA reads TGTGCCAGCAGCTTAATCCTGACAGGCCGTGGCAATCAGCCCCAGCATTTT. Translated: CASSLILTGRGNQPQHF.